These 2 T cell receptor beta chains were all obtained from the same sample, sequenced in a study of blood T cell repertoires in COVID-19. Some clones are missing from TCRdb's copy, which holds only in-frame ones; the method was immunoSEQ multiplex PCR. The table records some 190,000 clones, roughly 79% of them present only once. Material: peripheral blood. Receptors originate from a woman aged 40 to 49 with COVID-19, enrolled during active disease.

The chain combines TRBV5-6 with TRBJ2-1, with 11 bases that match TRBD2. The CDR3 length is 16 residues. Germline assignment: CDR1 SGHDT and CDR2 YYEEEE. V was clipped by 5 bases and J by 4 bases; unmatched bases: 8. The CDR3 DNA is TGTGCCAGCAGAAAGCCCGGGACTAGCGGATACAATGAGCAGTTCTTC. Its translation: CASRKPGTSGYNEQFF.

The rearrangement joins TRBV5-4 to TRBJ2-5; the D gene is possibly TRBD1 (6 bases). The CDR3 length is 13 residues. V gave up 4 bases and J gave up 2 bases, with 9 bases separating them. Germline values: CDR1 SGHNT, CDR2 YYREEE (reference sequence). The CDR3 sequence is CASSRTDQETQYF. CDR3 in DNA: TGTGCCAGCAGCCGGACAGATCAAGAGACCCAGTACTTC.